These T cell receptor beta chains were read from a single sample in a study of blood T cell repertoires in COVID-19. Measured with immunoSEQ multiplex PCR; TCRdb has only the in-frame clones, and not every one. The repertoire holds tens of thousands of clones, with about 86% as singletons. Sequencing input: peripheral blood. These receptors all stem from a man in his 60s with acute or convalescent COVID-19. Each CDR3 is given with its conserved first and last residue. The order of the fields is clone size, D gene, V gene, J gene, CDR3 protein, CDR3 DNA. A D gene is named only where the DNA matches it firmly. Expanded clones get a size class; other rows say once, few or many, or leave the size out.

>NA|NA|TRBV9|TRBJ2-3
CASSRGGPAADTQYF
TGTGCCAGCAGCCGGGGAGGCCCTGCCGCAGATACGCAGTATTTT
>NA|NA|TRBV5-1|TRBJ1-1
CASSLGRLLNTEAFF
TGCGCCAGCAGCTTGGGGCGGCTACTCAACACTGAAGCTTTCTTT
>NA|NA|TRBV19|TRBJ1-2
CASTTAGWGANYGYTF
TGTGCCAGTACCACCGCGGGGTGGGGAGCTAACTATGGCTACACCTTC
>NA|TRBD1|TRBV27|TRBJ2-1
CASSRNRGQGDGAHNEQFF
TGTGCCAGCAGTCGCAACCGGGGACAGGGGGATGGGGCCCACAATGAGCAGTTCTTC
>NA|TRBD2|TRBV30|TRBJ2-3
CAWRLLAADTQYF
TGTGCCTGGAGACTACTAGCGGCAGATACGCAGTATTTT
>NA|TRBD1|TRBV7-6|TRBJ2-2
CASSLRTGDTGELFF
TGTGCCAGCAGCTTAAGGACAGGGGACACCGGGGAGCTGTTTTTT
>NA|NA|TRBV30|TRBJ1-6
CAWRGLGPNSPLHF
TGTGCCTGGAGAGGGTTGGGGCCCAATTCACCCCTCCACTTT
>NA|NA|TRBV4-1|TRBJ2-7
CASSQDFIQGREQYF
TGCGCCAGCAGCCAAGATTTTATACAGGGAAGGGAGCAGTACTTC
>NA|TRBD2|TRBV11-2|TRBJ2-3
CASSYFASGISDTQYF
TGTGCCAGCAGCTACTTCGCTAGCGGGATTTCAGATACGCAGTATTTT
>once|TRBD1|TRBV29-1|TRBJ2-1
CSVVTSGTVKRQFF
TGCAGCGTGGTAACTTCCGGGACAGTGAAAAGGCAGTTCTTC
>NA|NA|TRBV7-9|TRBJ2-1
CASSTTQDRTQGLFF
TGTGCCAGCAGCACAACCCAGGATCGGACCCAGGGGCTGTTCTTC
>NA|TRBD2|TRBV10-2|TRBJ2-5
CASSEPRTSGEETQYF
TGCGCCAGCAGTGAGCCTCGGACTAGCGGGGAAGAGACCCAGTACTTC
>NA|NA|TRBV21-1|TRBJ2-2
CASSKPPAGGPNTGELFF
TGTGCCAGCAGCAAACCTCCAGCGGGGGGCCCCAACACCGGGGAGCTGTTTTTT
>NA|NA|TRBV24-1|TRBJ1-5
CASGRGGNNQPQHF
TGTGCCTCTGGGCGCGGGGGAAACAATCAGCCCCAGCATTTT
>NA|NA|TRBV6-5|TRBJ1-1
CASSYSIQATNTEAFF
TGTGCCAGCAGTTACTCGATCCAGGCAACGAACACTGAAGCTTTCTTT
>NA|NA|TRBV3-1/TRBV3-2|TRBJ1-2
CASSQESHGYTF
TGTGCCAGCAGCCAAGAGTCTCATGGCTACACCTTC
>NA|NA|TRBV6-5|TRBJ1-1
CASSYRGLVNTEAFF
TGTGCCAGCAGTTACAGGGGGTTAGTAAACACTGAAGCTTTCTTT
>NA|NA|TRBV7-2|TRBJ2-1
CASSLDNLDSINEQFF
TGTGCCAGCAGCTTAGACAACTTGGACTCGATCAATGAGCAGTTCTTC
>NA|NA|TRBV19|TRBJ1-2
CASTPGRALFDYGYTF
TGTGCCAGTACCCCCGGGAGGGCCCTCTTCGACTATGGCTACACCTTC
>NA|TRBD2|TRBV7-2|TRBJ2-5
CASRPLAGDYQETQYF
TGTGCCAGCAGGCCTCTAGCGGGGGACTATCAAGAGACCCAGTACTTC
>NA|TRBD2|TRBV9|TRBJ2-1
CASSVGAGVYNEQFF
TGTGCCAGCAGCGTCGGCGCGGGAGTATACAATGAGCAGTTCTTC
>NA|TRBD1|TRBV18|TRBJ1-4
CASSPGTGNEKLFF
TGTGCCAGCTCACCAGGGACAGGGAACGAAAAACTGTTTTTT
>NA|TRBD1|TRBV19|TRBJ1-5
CASSRDSQYGLWGNQPQHF
TGTGCCAGTAGTAGGGACAGCCAGTATGGTTTGTGGGGCAATCAGCCCCAGCATTTT